Below are 28 T cell receptor beta chains sequenced from a single sample in a study of cytomegalovirus exposure and HLA in healthy donors. Primers for the PCR totalled 60 Vbeta and 13 Jbeta. Assay: immunoSEQ multiplex PCR; the TCRdb copy retains only in-frame clones and omits some. Here the sample spans around 130,000 clones, roughly 84% being singletons. What was sequenced was PBMCs. The source of these receptors is a man between 45 and 60 years old in good health and CMV-seronegative.

The rearrangement joins TRBV2 to TRBJ1-4, with a weak D call TRBD1 (6 bases). Deletions cut 9 bases from V and 8 bases from J, with 16 bases between. Germline CDR1 is SNHLY and CDR2 is FYNNEI. This CDR3 has 13 amino acids. Here the CDR3 reads CASRGGSMEKLFF. The CDR3 DNA follows: TGTGCCAGTAGGGGGGGCTCTATGGAAAAACTGTTTTTT.

This chain uses TRBV7-9 with TRBJ1-1, with D uncertain. V was pared by 1 base and J by 8 bases, with 11 bases between. CDR1 and CDR2 (germline): SEHNR, FQNEAQ (reference sequence). This CDR3 region has 13 residues. CDR3 residues: CASSLVVTDEAFF. CDR3 sequence (DNA): TGTGCCAGCAGCTTAGTGGTCACAGACGAAGCTTTCTTT. Combining the CDR3 with reference TRBV7-9 and TRBJ1-1 gives the whole variable domain DTGVSQNPRHKITKRGQNVTFRCDPISEHNRLYWYRQTLGQGPEFLTYFQNEAQLEKSRLLSDRFSAERPKGSFSTLEIQRTEQGDSAMYLCASSLVVTDEAFFGQGTRLTVV.

The CDR3 loop reads CAISYSSGGEVHEQYF. The DNA of the CDR3 is TGTGCCATCAGTTACTCTAGCGGGGGGGAAGTCCACGAGCAGTACTTC. The rearrangement links TRBV10-3 to TRBJ2-7, with TRBD2 matching over 12 bases. Germline V gives CDR1 ENHRY, CDR2 SYGVKD. This CDR3 comprises 16 residues. V was clipped by 5 bases and J by 5 bases; unmatched bases: 10.

The chain employs TRBV5-1 and TRBJ1-3; 9 positions agree with TRBD1. Trimming took 4 bases from V and 3 from J; bases not matched to a gene: 5. The CDR3 sequence is 15 residues long. Germline V gene data show CDR1 as SGHRS and CDR2 as YFSETQ. Written as DNA, the CDR3 is TGCGCCAGCAGCAAGGACAGGGGCCGTGGAAACACCATATATTTT. It codes for CASSKDRGRGNTIYF.

The table lists this clone with a few counts. V is TRBV11-2 and J is TRBJ2-3, with a tentative D call TRBD2 (5 bases). V lost 5 bases and J 2 bases, leaving 23 bases between the germline ends. The V gene's germline CDR1 is SGHAT and CDR2 FQNNGV. The CDR3 sequence is 18 residues long. CDR3 protein: CASSGKNDYIRTTDTQYF. CDR3 sequence (DNA): TGTGCCAGCAGCGGAAAAAACGACTATATCCGGACCACAGATACGCAGTATTTT.

The J gene is TRBJ2-7, the V gene TRBV6-1; D is possibly TRBD1 (5 bases). V lost 7 bases and J lost 3, with 10 bases in between. The CDR3 spans 12 residues. In germline, CDR1 is MNHNS, CDR2 SASEGT. The CDR3: CASNQGFYEQYF. The CDR3 DNA sequence: TGTGCCAGCAACCAGGGTTTCTACGAGCAGTACTTC.

The rearrangement joins TRBV10-3 to TRBJ1-4; TRBD1 might be the D (6 bases). Germline V gives CDR1 ENHRY, CDR2 SYGVKD. The CDR3 spans 13 residues. V shed 4 bases and J shed 5 bases, with 8 bases lying between them. CDR3: CAISAQGNEKLFF. In DNA, the CDR3 is TGTGCCATCAGTGCCCAGGGGAATGAAAAACTGTTTTTT.

The chain is built from TRBV14 and TRBJ2-5; maybe TRBD2 (5 bases). Deletions cut 3 bases from V and 4 bases from J, with 12 bases between. CDR1 is SGHDN and CDR2 is FVKESK in the germline V gene. The CDR3 has 14 residues. The CDR3 loop is CASSHRGGAETQYF. Here the CDR3 DNA reads TGTGCCAGCAGCCACAGAGGAGGAGCAGAGACCCAGTACTTC.

In this sample, this clone turned up a few times. The chain carries TRBV5-6 and TRBJ2-3; D gene uncertain. CDR3 size: 14 residues. The V gene lost 6 bases and the J gene lost 0 bases, with 11 bases spanning the gap. CDR1 is SGHDT, CDR2 YYEEEE, per germline. CDR3: CASTHWRSTDTQYF. CDR3 nucleotide sequence: TGTGCCAGCACCCACTGGCGGAGCACAGATACGCAGTATTTT.

The chain employs TRBV27 and TRBJ1-6; possible D gene TRBD1, 5 bases. The CDR3 is made up of 12 amino acids. Trimming took off 6 bases at V and 9 bases at J, with 9 bases between the two ends. CDR1 and CDR2 (germline): MNHEY, SMNVEV (reference sequence). The CDR3 here is CASSRTSSPLHF. The CDR3 DNA reads TGTGCCAGCAGCCGGACAAGTTCACCCCTCCACTTT.

The rearrangement joins TRBV6-5 to TRBJ2-7, with D unclear. There are 13 residues in the CDR3. Germline V gene data show CDR1 as MNHEY and CDR2 as SVGAGI. V was cut by 2 bases and J by 2 bases, with 7 bases left in between. The CDR3 loop is CASSYGKTYEQYF. CDR3 nucleotide sequence: TGTGCCAGCAGTTACGGCAAAACCTACGAGCAGTACTTC.

The chain uses TRBV18 and TRBJ2-7, with D possibly being TRBD2 (5 bases). The CDR3 is made up of 14 amino acids. Germline V CDR1 and CDR2: KGHSH, LQKENI. Trimming took off 4 bases at V and 2 bases at J, with 12 bases between the two ends. The CDR3 loop is CASSRAAGPYEQYF. The CDR3 region has the DNA TGTGCCAGCTCACGTGCCGCGGGTCCCTACGAGCAGTACTTC.

The chain carries TRBV5-6 and TRBJ2-7; D might be TRBD2 (7 bases). Germline V gene sequence: CDR1 SGHDT, CDR2 YYEEEE. The CDR3 sequence is 15 residues long. Trimming removed 3 bases from V and 3 bases from J, with 16 bases in between. This CDR3 is CASSWGGADIYEQYF. For the CDR3, the DNA is TGTGCCAGCAGCTGGGGGGGGGCGGATATCTACGAGCAGTACTTC. Full variable domain (missing parts from reference TRBV5-6 and TRBJ2-7): DAGVTQSPTHLIKTRGQQVTLRCSPKSGHDTVSWYQQALGQGPQFIFQYYEEEERQRGNFPDRFSGHQFPNYSSELNVNALLLGDSALYLCASSWGGADIYEQYFGPGTRLTVT.

The chain carries TRBV7-9 and TRBJ2-1, with D perhaps TRBD2 (5 bases). This CDR3 is built from 11 residues. CDR1 and CDR2 from the germline V gene are SEHNR and FQNEAQ (reference sequence). Trimming shortened V by 4 bases and J by 8 bases, and 6 bases separated the two germline ends. This chain's CDR3 is CASSSRDEQFF. CDR3 DNA: TGTGCCAGCAGCTCGAGGGATGAGCAGTTCTTC. The full variable domain, completed using reference TRBV7-9 and TRBJ2-1, is DTGVSQNPRHKITKRGQNVTFRCDPISEHNRLYWYRQTLGQGPEFLTYFQNEAQLEKSRLLSDRFSAERPKGSFSTLEIQRTEQGDSAMYLCASSSRDEQFFGPGTRLTVL.

This chain connects TRBV27 to TRBJ2-7; unclear D gene. Germline lookup yields CDR1 MNHEY and CDR2 SMNVEV (reference sequence). The CDR3 sequence is 13 residues long. The V gene lost 4 bases and the J gene lost 4 bases, with 11 bases spanning the gap. The CDR3 loop reads CASSSGNYYEQYF. The CDR3 DNA is TGTGCCAGCAGTTCCGGTAACTATTACGAGCAGTACTTC.

This clone was detected only once. The chain employs TRBV27 and TRBJ2-3; D is perhaps TRBD1 (5 bases). V dropped 2 bases and J dropped 9 bases, with 15 bases sitting between them. The germline CDR1 and CDR2 sequences are MNHEY and SMNVEV (reference sequence). This CDR3 region has 14 residues. CDR3 region: CASSLSRLKGTQYF. The CDR3 nucleotides read TGTGCCAGCAGTTTAAGTCGCCTCAAGGGGACGCAGTATTTT.

The rearrangement uses TRBV2 and TRBJ2-3; 7 bases line up with TRBD2. This CDR3 has 13 residues. J was trimmed by 4 bases and V by 8 bases; bases with no gene match: 6. The germline V gene encodes CDR1 SNHLY and CDR2 FYNNEI. In nucleotides, the CDR3 is TGTGCCAGCGGGAGGGTGGGCCCAGATACGCAGTATTTT. Amino acids: CASGRVGPDTQYF.

The rearrangement joins TRBV4-2 to TRBJ2-3, with TRBD2 matching over 11 bases. The CDR3 totals 18 residues. Trimming took 1 base from V and 1 from J; bases not matched to a gene: 7. Germline V gives CDR1 LGHNA, CDR2 YNFKEQ. In nucleotides, the CDR3 is TGTGCCAGCAGCCAAGGCGCGGCTAGCGGGGGGCGCACAGATACGCAGTATTTT. This codes for CASSQGAASGGRTDTQYF.

The V and J genes are TRBV5-8 and TRBJ2-7; D is ambiguous. The CDR3 covers 15 residues. The germline CDR1 and CDR2 sequences are SGHTS and YDEGEE. Trimming took 0 bases from V and 0 from J, leaving 10 bases between them. In DNA, the CDR3 is TGTGCCAGCAGCTTGGAGGCAGGCTTCTCCTACGAGCAGTACTTC. Its translation: CASSLEAGFSYEQYF.

This rearrangement joins TRBV10-1 to TRBJ2-2; D gene ambiguous. Germline-derived CDR1 and CDR2 are WNHNN and SYGVQD (reference sequence). The V end lost 4 bases, the J end lost 4 bases, and 13 bases lay between the germline ends. The CDR3 is 15 amino acids. CDR3 nucleotide sequence: TGCGCCAGCAGTGTGACGTCCGGGTCCACCGGGGAGCTGTTTTTT. Protein sequence: CASSVTSGSTGELFF.

The gene calls are TRBV5-1 and TRBJ2-2; 11 bases line up with TRBD1. This CDR3 comprises 16 residues. V gave up 7 bases and J gave up 5 bases; unmatched junction bases: 10. Germline V gives CDR1 SGHRS, CDR2 YFSETQ. The CDR3 loop reads CASGSRTGGATGELFF. CDR3 nucleotides: TGCGCCAGCGGGTCTCGGACAGGGGGCGCGACCGGGGAGCTGTTTTTT.

This clone has a single count. This CDR3 is also generated by other DNA sequences in the sample. This chain joins TRBV27 and TRBJ1-5; tentative D call: TRBD1 (5 bases). From germline, CDR1 is MNHEY and CDR2 SMNVEV (reference sequence). Trimming took off 5 bases at V and 2 bases at J, with 19 bases between the two ends. CDR3 length: 17 residues. CDR3 DNA: TGTGCCAGCAGTCTATATGGGGTCCAGGGTGGCAATCAGCCCCAGCATTTT. It yields the protein CASSLYGVQGGNQPQHF.

This chain uses TRBV2 with TRBJ1-2; a possible D gene is TRBD1 (5 bases). V lost 7 bases and J lost 8, with 14 bases in between. The CDR3 has 12 residues. Germline V gives CDR1 SNHLY, CDR2 FYNNEI. DNA of the CDR3: TGTGCCAGCACCATCATCGGGGGGGGCTACACCTTC. Translation: CASTIIGGGYTF.

V is TRBV30 and J is TRBJ1-1, with TRBD1 matching 7 bases. V shed 1 base, J shed 0 bases, and the junction held 14 bases outside the gene matches. The CDR3 length is 18 residues. Germline V CDR1 and CDR2: GTSNPN, SVGIG (reference sequence). The DNA of the CDR3 is TGTGCCTGGAGTGGGGGGAGAGGGACAGCAATTTTGAACACTGAAGCTTTCTTT. The encoded protein is CAWSGGRGTAILNTEAFF.

The genes are TRBV4-3 and TRBJ2-7, with no clear D. The V end lost 4 bases, the J end lost 5 bases, and 12 bases lay between the germline ends. CDR1 and CDR2 from the germline V gene are LGHNA and YSLEER. This CDR3 has 13 residues. CDR3 in amino acids: CASSPRARDEQYF. CDR3 coding DNA: TGCGCCAGCAGCCCCCGTGCCCGGGACGAGCAGTACTTC.

The chain combines TRBV19 with TRBJ2-3, with unresolved D. The CDR3 runs 14 residues. Trimming removed 4 bases from V and 2 bases from J, with 10 bases in between. Germline CDR1 is LNHDA and CDR2 is SQIVND (reference sequence). Written as DNA, the CDR3 is TGTGCCAGTAGTACCAGGCAGTTCACAGATACGCAGTATTTT. Its protein is CASSTRQFTDTQYF.

The chain has TRBV7-9 and TRBJ2-5; 9 bases line up with TRBD2. With V trimmed by 1 base and J by 5 bases, 8 bases remained unmatched. This CDR3 comprises 16 residues. Germline CDR1 SEHNR, CDR2 FQNEAQ (reference sequence). The CDR3 loop is CASSLVDSGGRETQYF. The CDR3 region has the DNA TGTGCCAGCAGCTTAGTTGATAGCGGGGGCCGGGAGACCCAGTACTTC. Together with reference TRBV7-9 and TRBJ2-5, the CDR3 gives the full variable domain: DTGVSQNPRHKITKRGQNVTFRCDPISEHNRLYWYRQTLGQGPEFLTYFQNEAQLEKSRLLSDRFSAERPKGSFSTLEIQRTEQGDSAMYLCASSLVDSGGRETQYFGPGTRLLVL.

The chain couples TRBV4-2 to TRBJ2-3, with a tentative D call TRBD1 (6 bases). CDR1 is LGHNA and CDR2 is YNFKEQ in the germline V gene. There are 15 residues in the CDR3. Trimming cost V 0 bases and J 3 bases, with 10 bases left between them. In DNA, the CDR3 is TGTGCCAGCAGCCAAGACCCTAGGGGGACAGATACGCAGTATTTT. It codes for CASSQDPRGTDTQYF.